Listed below are T cell receptor beta chains from one sample, sequenced in a study of T cell responses to AZD1222 COVID-19 vaccine. Profiled with immunoSEQ multiplex PCR; TCRdb holds only in-frame clones, not every one. This sample has 150,000 to 200,000 clones, with more than 70% found just once. This material consisted of peripheral blood, taken on day 0 of AZD1222 vaccination. The receptors come from an adult in good health. The CDR3 runs from the conserved cysteine through the conserved F or W. The D gene is left open where the match is weak.

J: TRBJ2-7; D: NA; V: TRBV28; CDR3: CASSLKSYEQYF
J: TRBJ1-3; D: NA; V: TRBV3-1/TRBV3-2; CDR3: CASTRGTGNTIYF
J: TRBJ1-2; D: NA; V: TRBV2; CDR3: CASTDWGNGYTF
J: TRBJ2-1; D: TRBD2; V: TRBV11-3; CDR3: CASSLGTSGINEQFF
J: TRBJ1-1; D: NA; V: TRBV27; CDR3: CASSPGGRPTGKAFF
J: TRBJ1-6; D: TRBD1; V: TRBV19; CDR3: CASGGQRGPSSYNSPLHF
J: TRBJ1-1; D: NA; V: TRBV24-1; CDR3: CATSDRQVKGAFF
J: TRBJ1-6; D: NA; V: TRBV6-6; CDR3: CASNPTASNSPLHF
J: TRBJ1-6; D: NA; V: TRBV7-2; CDR3: CASSLWWGGDSPLHF
J: TRBJ2-3; D: NA; V: TRBV30; CDR3: CAWSGPLGGRTDTQYF
J: TRBJ1-2; D: TRBD1; V: TRBV6-5; CDR3: CASRGTGTDGYTF
J: TRBJ2-7; D: NA; V: TRBV5-1; CDR3: CASSLGDAGTEQYF
J: TRBJ2-5; D: NA; V: TRBV7-3; CDR3: CASSLGSGAGQGETQYF